This T cell receptor (beta chain) is drawn from a study of metastatic and nonmetastatic thyroid tumors. Study-wide context: Peripheral blood and tumor or nodule samples from malignant and benign thyroid patients were compared.

Thyroid surgery had not been preceded by any treatment in any patient. Original methodology: The study built a papillary thyroid cancer distant-metastasis classifier from CDR3 differences across clinicopathological groups. TCRdb re-clonotyped the PCR reads through MiXCR. TCRdb, rather than the study authors, made the V and J calls. The sample includes some 40,000 clones, about 13% of them seen just once. This clone was detected many times. Sequences were obtained from blood. The origin of this receptor is a female donor with papillary thyroid cancer or a benign thyroid nodule (not recorded which). Some clones in this sample may be carry-over from other donors' samples.

The CDR3 sequence is CASSLWDRSYEQYF. The CDR3 DNA sequence: TGTGCCAGCAGCCTGTGGGACAGATCCTACGAGCAGTACTTC. V and J are TRBV14 and TRBJ2-7; 7 bases are a match to TRBD1. The V segment lost 4 bases and the J segment 1 base; nucleotides outside the gene matches: 4. Germline V gene data show CDR1 as SGHDN and CDR2 as FVKESK. This CDR3 is built from 14 residues.